This T cell receptor beta chain comes out of a study of technical replicates of blood from a few donors. V shed 4 bases and J 1 base; nucleotides not matched to a gene: 10. Germline CDR1 reads MDHEN; CDR2 reads SYDVKM. The CDR3 runs to 17 residues. Clones were read by immunoSEQ multiplex PCR, and TCRdb kept only the in-frame ones, dropping some. The sample records roughly 81,000 clones, around 97% being singletons. The sequenced sample was T cells isolated from PBMCs. V gene TRBV28 combines with J gene TRBJ1-5; 7 bases are shared with TRBD1. The receptor's source is a human donor in good health. CDR3 nucleotide sequence: TGTGCCAGCAGTTCGGAACGACAGGGAAGGAGCAATCAGCCCCAGCATTTT. This codes for CASSSERQGRSNQPQHF.